The source of this T cell receptor beta chain is a study of T cells after posttransplantation cyclophosphamide. CDR3 length equals 17 residues. V gave up 4 bases and J gave up 4 bases, with 20 bases separating them. The germline V gene has CDR1 SEHNR and CDR2 FQNEAQ (reference sequence). Study conclusions and caveats: Tissue-infiltrating T cells from skin or gut overlapped little with blood T cells. TRB clonality was highly associated with recipient CMV seropositivity and reactivation.

Clones were sequenced by immunoSEQ multiplex PCR, and TCRdb holds only the in-frame ones, with some missing. The data hold roughly 21,000 clones, with about 98% observed a single time. This clone was seen once. Its antigen is not identified. On the day of bone marrow donation, the related graft donor provided peripheral blood. The naive gate required viable CD3+CD4+ or CD3+CD8+ cells with CCR7+CD45RA+CD45RO-CD95-CD27+CD28+ phenotype. This receptor was taken from a middle-aged man in good health, CMV-negative, and a related stem cell transplant donor. Sequenced material: naive CD8+ T cells sorted from PBMCs. The chain joins TRBV7-9 to TRBJ1-3; D unclear. The CDR3 reads CASSSNREPQAGNTIYF. CDR3 nucleotides: TGTGCCAGCAGCTCCAACCGGGAACCCCAGGCGGGAAACACCATATATTTT.